This T cell receptor beta chain emerged from a study of regulatory T cells in long-lasting Graves disease. The time point: newly diagnosed GD, antithyroid drugs for less than 3 months. PBMCs provided the RNA from which the TCR library was made. The CDR3 is 13 residues long. Germline loops: CDR1 LNHNV, CDR2 YYDKDF (reference sequence). V was trimmed by 1 base and J by 6 bases, leaving 6 bases between them. Arm-PCR with iRepertoire HTBI primers amplified the CDR3 regions for these TCR beta libraries. MiXCR, run by TCRdb on the multiplex PCR reads, gives a single entry per CDR3 protein. The repertoire consists of more than 350,000 distinct CDR3 sequences, with 14% to 15% occurring once and the leading ten covering 16%. These data also featured in a second study, about T cells in Graves' hyperthyroidism and ophthalmopathy. That study reports: The HTBI primer set drove a first-round RT-PCR of the TCR CDR3.

The sequence came from a woman aged 30 to 39 with Graves disease. This rearrangement joins TRBV15 to TRBJ1-4; D call uncertain. The source material was peripheral blood mononuclear cells (PBMCs), sampled at new diagnosis, from a patient treated with antithyroid drugs. The CDR3 loop is CATSRGVDEKLFF. The CDR3, as DNA: TGTGCCACCAGCAGAGGGGTGGATGAAAAACTGTTTTTT. Full variable domain (outside the CDR3, taken from reference TRBV15 and TRBJ1-4): DAMVIQNPRYQVTQFGKPVTLSCSQTLNHNVMYWYQQKSSQAPKLLFHYYDKDFNNEADTPDNFQSRRPNTSFCFLDIRSPGLGDTAMYLCATSRGVDEKLFFGSGTQLSVL.